This entry is about one TCR beta chain. Its recognized antigen is unknown. Base-call qualities are not available, and no considerably larger clone is one nucleotide away. Genomic DNA was isolated from the sorted cells so that the TCRbeta CDR3 region could be sequenced. The immunoSEQ Assay was used for sequencing of TCRbeta CDR3 regions. TCRdb holds this immuneACCESS table with in-frame rearrangements only. Some clones are missing; in checked studies, unresolved V genes explain under half, and the rest has no known cause. Across this sample there are more than 85,000 clones, with more than 85% seen only once. In total, the top ten clones hold around 0.31% of the sample. This record comes from a study of OX40 agonist ivuxolimab in advanced cancers. Turning to the overall study: Ivuxolimab was a fully human IgG2 agonistic monoclonal antibody targeting the costimulatory receptor OX40 (CD134). Intravenous ivuxolimab was administered to patients every 2 weeks at six dose levels: 0.01, 0.1, 0.3, 1.5, 3 and 10 mg/kg. Among the roughly 50 dose-escalation patients, 19 had hepatocellular carcinoma, roughly 15 melanoma, 9 renal cell carcinoma and 9 head and neck cancer. The dose-escalation cohort was 82.7% male with a mean age of approximately 59 years, ranging from about 23 to 85. Prior anti-PD-1, anti-PD-L1 or anti-CTLA-4 therapy was permitted, and less than 45% of dose-escalation patients had received checkpoint inhibitors. Partial responses were achieved by three dose-escalation patients, of whom one had hepatocellular carcinoma and two had cutaneous melanoma. Peripheral TCRbeta sequencing aimed to test whether ivuxolimab altered TCR sequence diversity and caused clonal T-cell expansion. The paper describes the monotherapy dose-escalation part (N of about 50 patients) of the phase I trial of ivuxolimab.

Results and caveats for the whole study, not just this receptor: Low levels of normalized T-cell clonal expansion were also shown by some nonresponding patients. At doses of 0.1 to 3.0 mg/kg, clonal expansion of both CD4+ and CD8+ T cells in blood was seen between baseline and week 6. The antigen specificity of the peripheral T cells that underwent clonal expansion was not determined. After ivuxolimab, expanded clones were on average more numerous among CD8+ T cells than among CD4+ T cells. In partial responders in the 0.1-3.0 mg/kg groups, normalized peripheral clonal expansion was found to be among the lowest, especially among CD8+ T cells.

CDR1 and CDR2, per the germline V gene, are SQVTM and ANQGSEA. The CDR3 contains 13 residues, cysteine and phenylalanine counted. The only DNA kept is the CDR3, 39 bases in frame from the first base. V drops 6 bases and J drops 7 bases, leaving 18 bases in between. The trial excluded patients who had a history of autoimmune disease or who were on systemic immunosuppression. Peripheral blood for TCR sequencing was collected from all dose cohorts at baseline, on cycle 4 day 1, and on cycle 7 day 1. Samples were obtained from an open-label, multicenter, first-in-human phase I dose-escalation trial of ivuxolimab. Adults with locally advanced or metastatic head and neck squamous cell, hepatocellular, melanoma or renal cell carcinoma were enrolled in the trial. CD4+ and CD8+ T cells were sorted separately from peripheral blood before TCR sequencing.

The source was CD4+ or CD8+ T cells sorted from blood, collected in a trial of the OX40 agonist ivuxolimab. This receptor was obtained from an adult with an advanced solid tumor such as melanoma, head and neck, liver or kidney cancer. The sequence links TRBV29-1 to TRBJ1-1, and possibly TRBD1, on 5 matching bases. The CDR3 protein: CSVRPRWGNEAFF. The nucleotides are TGCAGCGTGCGACCGCGTTGGGGGAATGAAGCTTTCTTT.